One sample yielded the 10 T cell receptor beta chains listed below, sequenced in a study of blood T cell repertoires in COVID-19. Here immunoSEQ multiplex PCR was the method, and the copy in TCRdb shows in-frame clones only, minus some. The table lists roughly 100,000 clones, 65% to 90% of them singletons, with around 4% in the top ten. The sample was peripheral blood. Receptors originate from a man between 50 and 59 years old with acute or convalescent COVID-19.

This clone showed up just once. The CDR3 here is CASFSGGKVNEQFF. The CDR3 DNA is TGCGCCAGCTTTAGCGGGGGAAAGGTAAATGAGCAGTTCTTC. The V call is TRBV5-1, the J call TRBJ2-1; TRBD2 matches 9 bases. Germline CDR1 and CDR2: SGHRS and YFSETQ. V lost 7 bases to trimming and J lost 7 bases; unmatched junction nucleotides: 9. The CDR3 sequence is 14 residues long.

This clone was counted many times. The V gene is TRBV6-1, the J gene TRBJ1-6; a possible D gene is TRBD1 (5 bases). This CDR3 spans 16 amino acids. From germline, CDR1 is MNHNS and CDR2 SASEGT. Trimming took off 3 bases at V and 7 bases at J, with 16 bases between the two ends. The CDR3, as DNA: TGTGCCAGCAGTGACATACCGGGACTCCCAAATTCACCCCTCCACTTT. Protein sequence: CASSDIPGLPNSPLHF.

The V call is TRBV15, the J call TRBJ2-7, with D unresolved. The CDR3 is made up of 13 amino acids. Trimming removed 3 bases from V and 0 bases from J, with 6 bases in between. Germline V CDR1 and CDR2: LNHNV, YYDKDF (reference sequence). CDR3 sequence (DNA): TGTGCCACCAGCAGGTCCCGCTCCTACGAGCAGTACTTC. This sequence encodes CATSRSRSYEQYF.

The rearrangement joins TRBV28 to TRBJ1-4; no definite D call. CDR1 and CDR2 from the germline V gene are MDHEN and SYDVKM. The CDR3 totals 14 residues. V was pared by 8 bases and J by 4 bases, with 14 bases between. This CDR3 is CASSFKQINEKLFF. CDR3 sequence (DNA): TGTGCCAGCTCCTTTAAACAGATTAATGAAAAACTGTTTTTT.

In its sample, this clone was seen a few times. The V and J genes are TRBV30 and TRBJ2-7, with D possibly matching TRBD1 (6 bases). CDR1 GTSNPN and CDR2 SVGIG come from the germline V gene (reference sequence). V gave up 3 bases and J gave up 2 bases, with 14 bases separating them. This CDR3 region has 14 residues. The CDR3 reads CAWSLQGVTYEQYF. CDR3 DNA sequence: TGTGCCTGGAGCCTACAGGGAGTTACCTACGAGCAGTACTTC.

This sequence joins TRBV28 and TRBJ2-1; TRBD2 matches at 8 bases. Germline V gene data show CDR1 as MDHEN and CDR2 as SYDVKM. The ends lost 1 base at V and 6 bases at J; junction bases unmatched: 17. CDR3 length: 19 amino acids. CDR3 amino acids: CASSLLSREGGFSFNEQFF. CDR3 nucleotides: TGTGCCAGCAGTTTATTAAGTCGGGAGGGTGGATTCTCGTTCAATGAGCAGTTCTTC.

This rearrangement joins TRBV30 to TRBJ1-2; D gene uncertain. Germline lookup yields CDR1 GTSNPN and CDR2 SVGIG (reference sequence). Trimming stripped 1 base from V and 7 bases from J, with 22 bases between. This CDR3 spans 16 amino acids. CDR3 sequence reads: CAWSGVSRDPGGGYTF. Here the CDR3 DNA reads TGTGCCTGGAGTGGGGTTTCCCGGGATCCGGGCGGTGGCTACACCTTC.

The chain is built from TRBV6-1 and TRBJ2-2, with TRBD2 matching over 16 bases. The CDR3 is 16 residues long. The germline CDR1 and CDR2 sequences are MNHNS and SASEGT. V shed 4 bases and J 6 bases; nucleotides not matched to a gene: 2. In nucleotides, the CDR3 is TGTGCCAGCAGTGCGGGACTAGCGGGAGGGGCCGGGGAGCTGTTTTTT. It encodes CASSAGLAGGAGELFF.

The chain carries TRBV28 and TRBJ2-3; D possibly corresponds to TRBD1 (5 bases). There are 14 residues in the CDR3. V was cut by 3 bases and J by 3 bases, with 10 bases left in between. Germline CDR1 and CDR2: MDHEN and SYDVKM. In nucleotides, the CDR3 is TGTGCCAGCAGTTTGGAAGGGGCGACAGATACGCAGTATTTT. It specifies CASSLEGATDTQYF.

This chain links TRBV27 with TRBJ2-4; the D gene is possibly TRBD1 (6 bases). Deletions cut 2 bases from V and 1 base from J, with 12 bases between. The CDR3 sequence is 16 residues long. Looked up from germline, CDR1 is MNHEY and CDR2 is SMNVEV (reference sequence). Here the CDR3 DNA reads TGTGCCAGCAGTTTAAACCAGGGGTCTGCCAAAAACATTCAGTACTTC. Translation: CASSLNQGSAKNIQYF.